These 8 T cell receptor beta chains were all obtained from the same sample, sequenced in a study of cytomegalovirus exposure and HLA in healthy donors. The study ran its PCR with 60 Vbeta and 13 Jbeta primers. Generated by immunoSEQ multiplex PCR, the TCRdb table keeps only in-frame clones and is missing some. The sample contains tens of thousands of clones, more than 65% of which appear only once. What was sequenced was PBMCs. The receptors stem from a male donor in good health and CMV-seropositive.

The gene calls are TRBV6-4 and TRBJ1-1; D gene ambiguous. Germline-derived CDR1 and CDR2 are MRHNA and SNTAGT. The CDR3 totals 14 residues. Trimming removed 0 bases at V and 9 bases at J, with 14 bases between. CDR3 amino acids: CASSDSIHSGKAFF. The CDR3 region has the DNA TGTGCCAGCAGTGACTCGATCCACTCGGGGAAAGCTTTCTTT.

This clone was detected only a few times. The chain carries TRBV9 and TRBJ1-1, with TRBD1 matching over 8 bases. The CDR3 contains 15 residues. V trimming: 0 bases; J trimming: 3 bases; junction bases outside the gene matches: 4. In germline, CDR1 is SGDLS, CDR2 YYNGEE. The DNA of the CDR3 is TGTGCCAGCAGCGTAGTAGCAGGGGGCCACACTGAAGCTTTCTTT. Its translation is CASSVVAGGHTEAFF.

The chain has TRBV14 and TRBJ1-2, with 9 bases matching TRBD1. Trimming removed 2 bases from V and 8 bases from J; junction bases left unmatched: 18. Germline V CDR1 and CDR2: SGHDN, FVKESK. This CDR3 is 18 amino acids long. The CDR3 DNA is TGTGCCAGCAGCCAATACGAAGTTCCGGGACAGGGCCGGGAGGGCTACACCTTC. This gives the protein CASSQYEVPGQGREGYTF.

DNA for the CDR3: TGTGCCAGCAGTCTAATGATTAGCGGGAGGGCCTCCAAAAACATTCAGTACTTC. Protein sequence: CASSLMISGRASKNIQYF. The chain joins TRBV28 to TRBJ2-4; 11 nucleotides align to TRBD2. J lost 2 bases, V lost 5 bases, and 11 bases had no gene match. The germline gives CDR1 MDHEN, CDR2 SYDVKM. The CDR3 contains 18 residues.

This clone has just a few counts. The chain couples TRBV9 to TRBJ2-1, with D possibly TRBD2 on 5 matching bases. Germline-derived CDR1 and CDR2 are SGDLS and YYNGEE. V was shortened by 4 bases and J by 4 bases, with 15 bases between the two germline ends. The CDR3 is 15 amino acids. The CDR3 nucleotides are TGTGCCAGCAGCCAAGAAGGTACTAGATACAATGAGCAGTTCTTC. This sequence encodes CASSQEGTRYNEQFF.

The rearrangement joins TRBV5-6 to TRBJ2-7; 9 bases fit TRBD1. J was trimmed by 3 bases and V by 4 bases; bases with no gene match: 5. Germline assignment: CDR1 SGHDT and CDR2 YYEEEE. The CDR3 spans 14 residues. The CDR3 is CASSPGQGLYEQYF. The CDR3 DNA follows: TGTGCCAGCAGCCCGGGACAGGGTCTCTACGAGCAGTACTTC.

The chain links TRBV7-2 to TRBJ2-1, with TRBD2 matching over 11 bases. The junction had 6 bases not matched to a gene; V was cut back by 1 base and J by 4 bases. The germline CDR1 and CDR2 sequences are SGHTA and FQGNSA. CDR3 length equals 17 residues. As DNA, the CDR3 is TGTGCCAGCAGCTTAGTAATAGCGGGGGGGCCTTACAATGAGCAGTTCTTC. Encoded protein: CASSLVIAGGPYNEQFF. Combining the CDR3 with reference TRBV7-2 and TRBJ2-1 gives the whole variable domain GAGVSQSPSNKVTEKGKDVELRCDPISGHTALYWYRQSLGQGLEFLIYFQGNSAPDKSGLPSDRFSAERTGGSVSTLTIQRTQQEDSAVYLCASSLVIAGGPYNEQFFGPGTRLTVL.

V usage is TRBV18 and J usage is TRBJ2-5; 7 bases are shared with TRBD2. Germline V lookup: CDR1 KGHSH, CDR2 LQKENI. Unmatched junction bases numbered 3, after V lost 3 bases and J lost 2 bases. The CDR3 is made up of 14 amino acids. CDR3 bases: TGTGCCAGCTCACCTACTAGCGCGCAAGAGACCCAGTACTTC. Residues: CASSPTSAQETQYF.